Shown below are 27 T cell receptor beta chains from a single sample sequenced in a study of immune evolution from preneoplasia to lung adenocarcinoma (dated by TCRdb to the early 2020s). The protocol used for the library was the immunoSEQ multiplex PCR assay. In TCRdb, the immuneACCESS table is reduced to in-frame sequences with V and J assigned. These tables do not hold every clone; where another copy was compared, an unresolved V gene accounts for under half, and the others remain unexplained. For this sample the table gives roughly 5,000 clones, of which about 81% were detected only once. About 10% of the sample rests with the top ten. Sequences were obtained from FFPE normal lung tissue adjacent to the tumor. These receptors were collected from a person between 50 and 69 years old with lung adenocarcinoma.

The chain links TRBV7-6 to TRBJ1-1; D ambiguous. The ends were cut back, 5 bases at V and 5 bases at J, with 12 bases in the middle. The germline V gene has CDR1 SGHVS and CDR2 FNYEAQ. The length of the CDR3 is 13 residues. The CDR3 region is CASSANPTTEAFF. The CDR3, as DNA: TGTGCCAGCAGCGCGAACCCGACGACTGAAGCTTTCTTT.

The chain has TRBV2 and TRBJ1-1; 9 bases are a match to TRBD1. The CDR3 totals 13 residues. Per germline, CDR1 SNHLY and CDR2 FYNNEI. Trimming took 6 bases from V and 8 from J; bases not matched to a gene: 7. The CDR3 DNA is TGTGCCAGCAGCTACAGGGGGCTCGGGGAAGCTTTCTTT. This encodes CASSYRGLGEAFF.

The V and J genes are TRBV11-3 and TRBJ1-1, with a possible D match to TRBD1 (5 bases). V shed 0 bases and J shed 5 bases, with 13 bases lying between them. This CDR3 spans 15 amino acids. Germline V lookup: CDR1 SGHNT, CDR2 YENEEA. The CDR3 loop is CASSLDHRGWTEAFF. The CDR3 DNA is TGTGCCAGCAGCTTAGATCATCGGGGCTGGACTGAAGCTTTCTTT.

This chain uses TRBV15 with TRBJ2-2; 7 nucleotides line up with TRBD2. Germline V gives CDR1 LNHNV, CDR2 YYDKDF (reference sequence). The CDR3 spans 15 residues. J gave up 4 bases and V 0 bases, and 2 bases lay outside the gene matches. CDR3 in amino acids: CATSRDTGGTGELFF. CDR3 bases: TGTGCCACCAGCAGAGATACGGGAGGCACCGGGGAGCTGTTTTTT.

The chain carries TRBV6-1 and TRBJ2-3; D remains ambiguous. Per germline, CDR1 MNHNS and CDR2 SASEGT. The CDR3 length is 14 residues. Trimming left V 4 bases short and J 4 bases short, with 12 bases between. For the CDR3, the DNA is TGTGCCAGCAGTGCCCCCGGGCATTCAGATACGCAGTATTTT. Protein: CASSAPGHSDTQYF.

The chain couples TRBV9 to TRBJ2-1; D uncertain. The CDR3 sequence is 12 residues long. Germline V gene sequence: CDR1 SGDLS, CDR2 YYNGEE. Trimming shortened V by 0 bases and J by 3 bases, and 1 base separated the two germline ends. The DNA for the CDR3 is TGTGCCAGCAGCGTAGGCTACAATGAGCAGTTCTTC. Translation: CASSVGYNEQFF.

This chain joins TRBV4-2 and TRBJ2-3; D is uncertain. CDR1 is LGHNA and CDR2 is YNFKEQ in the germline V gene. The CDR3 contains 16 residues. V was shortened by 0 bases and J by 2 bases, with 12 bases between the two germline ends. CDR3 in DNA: TGTGCCAGCAGCCAAGATGGTTGGCCAACCACAGATACGCAGTATTTT. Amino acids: CASSQDGWPTTDTQYF.

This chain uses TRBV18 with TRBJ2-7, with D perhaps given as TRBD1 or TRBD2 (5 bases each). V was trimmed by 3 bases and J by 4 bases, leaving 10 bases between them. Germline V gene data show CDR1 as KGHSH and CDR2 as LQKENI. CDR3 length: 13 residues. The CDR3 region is CASSPGDVYEQYF. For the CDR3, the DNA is TGTGCCAGCTCACCCGGGGACGTATACGAGCAGTACTTC.

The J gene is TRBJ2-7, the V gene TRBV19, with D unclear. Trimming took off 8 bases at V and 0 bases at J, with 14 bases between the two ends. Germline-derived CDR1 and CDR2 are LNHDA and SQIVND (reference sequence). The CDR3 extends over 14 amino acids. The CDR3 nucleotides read TGTGCCAGTTCTCCCCGGGCTAGCTCCTACGAGCAGTACTTC. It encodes CASSPRASSYEQYF.

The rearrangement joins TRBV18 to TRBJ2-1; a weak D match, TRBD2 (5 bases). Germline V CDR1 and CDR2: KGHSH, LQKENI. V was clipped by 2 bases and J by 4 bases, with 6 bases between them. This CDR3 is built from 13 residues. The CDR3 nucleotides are TGTGCCAGCTCACCAACTAGTTACAATGAGCAGTTCTTC. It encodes CASSPTSYNEQFF. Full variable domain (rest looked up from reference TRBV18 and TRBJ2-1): NAGVMQNPRHLVRRRGQEARLRCSPMKGHSHVYWYRQLPEEGLKFMVYLQKENIIDESGMPKERFSAEFPKEGPSILRIQQVVRGDSAAYFCASSPTSYNEQFFGPGTRLTVL.

CDR3 region: CASSIEGRDEAFF. The CDR3 nucleotides read TGTGCCAGTAGTATAGAGGGGCGCGATGAAGCTTTCTTT. This chain links TRBV19 with TRBJ1-1; TRBD1 is a possible D gene (5 bases). There are 13 residues in the CDR3. Germline V gene data show CDR1 as LNHDA and CDR2 as SQIVND (reference sequence). V was clipped by 0 bases and J by 7 bases, with 9 bases between them.

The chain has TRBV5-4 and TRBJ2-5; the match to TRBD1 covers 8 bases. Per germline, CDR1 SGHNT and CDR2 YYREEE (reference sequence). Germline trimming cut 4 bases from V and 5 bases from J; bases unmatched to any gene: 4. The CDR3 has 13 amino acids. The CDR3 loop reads CASSADRGETQYF. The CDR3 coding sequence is TGTGCCAGCAGCGCAGACAGGGGCGAGACCCAGTACTTC.

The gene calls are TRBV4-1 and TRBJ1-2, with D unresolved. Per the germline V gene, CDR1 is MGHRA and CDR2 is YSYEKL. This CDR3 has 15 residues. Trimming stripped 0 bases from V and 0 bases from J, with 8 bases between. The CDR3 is CASSQEPHSNYGYTF. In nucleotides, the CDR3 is TGCGCCAGCAGCCAAGAGCCACACTCTAACTATGGCTACACCTTC.

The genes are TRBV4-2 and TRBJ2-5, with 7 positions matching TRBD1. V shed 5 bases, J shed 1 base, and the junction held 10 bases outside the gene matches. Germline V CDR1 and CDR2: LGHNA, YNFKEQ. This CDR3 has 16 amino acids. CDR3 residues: CASSSRTGTAQETQYF. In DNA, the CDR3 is TGTGCCAGCAGCTCGCGGACGGGGACAGCCCAAGAGACCCAGTACTTC.

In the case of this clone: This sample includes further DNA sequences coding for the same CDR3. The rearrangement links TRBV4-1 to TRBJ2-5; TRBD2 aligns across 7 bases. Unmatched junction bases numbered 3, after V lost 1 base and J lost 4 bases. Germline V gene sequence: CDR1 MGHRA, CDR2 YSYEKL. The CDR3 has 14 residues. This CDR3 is CASSQAGGSETQYF. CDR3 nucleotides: TGCGCCAGCAGCCAAGCGGGGGGTTCAGAGACCCAGTACTTC.

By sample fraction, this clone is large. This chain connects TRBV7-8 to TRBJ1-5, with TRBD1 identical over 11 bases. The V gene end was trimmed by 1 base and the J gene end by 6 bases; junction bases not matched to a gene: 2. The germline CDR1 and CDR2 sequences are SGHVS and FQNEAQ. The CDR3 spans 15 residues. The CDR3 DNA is TGTGCCAGCAGCTTAGGAGGGACAGGGGGTCAGCCCCAGCATTTT. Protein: CASSLGGTGGQPQHF. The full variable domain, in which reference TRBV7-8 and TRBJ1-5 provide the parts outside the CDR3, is GAGVSQSPRYKVAKRGQDVALRCDPISGHVSLFWYQQALGQGPEFLTYFQNEAQLDKSGLPSDRFFAERPEGSVSTLKIQRTQQEDSAVYLCASSLGGTGGQPQHFGDGTRLSIL.

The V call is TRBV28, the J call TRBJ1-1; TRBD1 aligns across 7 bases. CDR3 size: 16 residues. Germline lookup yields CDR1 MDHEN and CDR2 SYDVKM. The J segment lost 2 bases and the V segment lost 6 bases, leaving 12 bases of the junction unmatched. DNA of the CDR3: TGTGCCAGCAGACTACCGGGACAGACCCTCAACACTGAAGCTTTCTTT. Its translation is CASRLPGQTLNTEAFF.

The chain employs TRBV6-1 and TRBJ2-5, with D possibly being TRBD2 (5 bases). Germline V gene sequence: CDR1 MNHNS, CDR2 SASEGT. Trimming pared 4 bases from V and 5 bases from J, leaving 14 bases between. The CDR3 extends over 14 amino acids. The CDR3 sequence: CASSGATEVETQYF. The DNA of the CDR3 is TGTGCCAGCAGTGGTGCGACGGAGGTGGAGACCCAGTACTTC.

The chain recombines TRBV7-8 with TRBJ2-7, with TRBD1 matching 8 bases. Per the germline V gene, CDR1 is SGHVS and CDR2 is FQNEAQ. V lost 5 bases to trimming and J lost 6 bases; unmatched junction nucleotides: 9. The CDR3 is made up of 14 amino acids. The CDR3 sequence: CASSPNQGASEQYF. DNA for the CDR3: TGTGCCAGCAGCCCAAATCAGGGGGCGAGCGAGCAGTACTTC.

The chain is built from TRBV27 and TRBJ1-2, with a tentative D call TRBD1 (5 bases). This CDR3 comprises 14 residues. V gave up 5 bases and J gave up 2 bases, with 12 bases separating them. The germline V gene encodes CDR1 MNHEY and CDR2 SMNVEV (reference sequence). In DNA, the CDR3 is TGTGCCAGCAGTCCTAGGGGAAGGAACTATGGCTACACCTTC. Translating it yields CASSPRGRNYGYTF.

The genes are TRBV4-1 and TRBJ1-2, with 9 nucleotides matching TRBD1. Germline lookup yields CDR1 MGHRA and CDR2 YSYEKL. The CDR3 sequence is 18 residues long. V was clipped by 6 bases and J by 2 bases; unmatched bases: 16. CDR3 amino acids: CASSQTPTGGHRNYGYTF. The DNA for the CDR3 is TGCGCCAGCAGTCAAACCCCAACAGGGGGCCATCGAAACTATGGCTACACCTTC.

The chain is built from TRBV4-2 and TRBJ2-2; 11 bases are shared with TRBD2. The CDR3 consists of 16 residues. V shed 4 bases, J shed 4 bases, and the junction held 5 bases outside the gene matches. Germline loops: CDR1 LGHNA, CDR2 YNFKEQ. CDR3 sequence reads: CASSLTGTSGTGELFF. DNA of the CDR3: TGTGCCAGCAGCCTAACCGGGACTAGCGGCACCGGGGAGCTGTTTTTT.

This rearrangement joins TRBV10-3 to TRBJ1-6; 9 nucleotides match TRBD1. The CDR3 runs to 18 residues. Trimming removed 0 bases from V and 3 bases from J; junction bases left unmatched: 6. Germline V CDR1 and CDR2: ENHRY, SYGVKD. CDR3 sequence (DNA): TGTGCCATCAGTGAGTCCCAAACAGGGGGCGGCTATAATTCACCCCTCCACTTT. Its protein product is CAISESQTGGGYNSPLHF.

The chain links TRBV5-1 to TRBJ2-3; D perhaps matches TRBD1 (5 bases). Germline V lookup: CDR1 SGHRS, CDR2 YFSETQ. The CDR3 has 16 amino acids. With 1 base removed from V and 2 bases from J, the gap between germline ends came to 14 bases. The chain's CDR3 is CASSLSGQQFTDTQYF. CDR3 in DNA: TGCGCCAGCAGCTTGTCAGGGCAACAATTCACAGATACGCAGTATTTT. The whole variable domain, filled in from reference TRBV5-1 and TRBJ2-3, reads KAGVTQTPRYLIKTRGQQVTLSCSPISGHRSVSWYQQTPGQGLQFLFEYFSETQRNKGNFPGRFSGRQFSNSRSEMNVSTLELGDSALYLCASSLSGQQFTDTQYFGPGTRLTVL.

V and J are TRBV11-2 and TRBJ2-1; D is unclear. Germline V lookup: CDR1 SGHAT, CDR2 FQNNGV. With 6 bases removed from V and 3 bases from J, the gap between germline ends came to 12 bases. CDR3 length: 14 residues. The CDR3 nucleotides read TGTGCCAGCAGTATCCGGCTCAGCTACAATGAGCAGTTCTTC. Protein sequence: CASSIRLSYNEQFF.

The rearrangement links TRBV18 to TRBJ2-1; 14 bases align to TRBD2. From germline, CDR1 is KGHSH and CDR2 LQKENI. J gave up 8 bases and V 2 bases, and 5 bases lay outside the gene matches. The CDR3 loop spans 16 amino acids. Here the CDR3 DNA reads TGTGCCAGCTCACCAACCGGGACTAGCGGGAGTTATGAGCAGTTCTTC. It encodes CASSPTGTSGSYEQFF.

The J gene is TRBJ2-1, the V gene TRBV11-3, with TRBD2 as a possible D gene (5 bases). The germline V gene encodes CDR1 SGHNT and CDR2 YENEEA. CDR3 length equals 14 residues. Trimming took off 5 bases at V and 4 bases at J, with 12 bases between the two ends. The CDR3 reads CASSRPGKYNEQFF. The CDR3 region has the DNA TGTGCCAGCAGCAGGCCCGGGAAATACAATGAGCAGTTCTTC.